These 15 T cell receptor beta chains originate from one sample sequenced in a study of early T cells in non-severe SARS-CoV-2 infection. TCRdb redid the calling of the 5' RACE reads with MiXCR, one entry per CDR3 protein. The table records under 70,000 distinct CDR3 sequences, approximately 11% of them present only once. The sequenced sample was whole blood. The receptors derive from an adult who was a healthcare worker with PCR-confirmed SARS-CoV-2 infection or an uninfected control (not recorded which).

This clonotype showed up just a few times. This chain joins TRBV7-2 and TRBJ2-3; D gene unclear. Germline CDR1 SGHTA, CDR2 FQGNSA. Trimming removed 11 bases at V and 0 bases at J, with 9 bases between. The CDR3 has 12 residues. The CDR3 coding sequence is TGTGCCGACTCGACTAGCACAGATACGCAGTATTTT. Encoded protein: CADSTSTDTQYF. Supplemented by reference TRBV7-2 and TRBJ2-3, the full variable domain reads GAGVSQSPSNKVTEKGKDVELRCDPISGHTALYWYRQSLGQGLEFLIYFQGNSAPDKSGLPSDRFSAERTGGSVSTLTIQRTQQEDSAVYLCADSTSTDTQYFGPGTRLTVL.

At least ten counts were recorded for this clonotype. V and J are TRBV24-1 and TRBJ2-5; perhaps TRBD1 as D (6 bases). The CDR3 is made up of 15 amino acids. Looked up from germline, CDR1 is KGHDR and CDR2 is SFDVKD. V was cut by 0 bases and J by 2 bases, with 9 bases left in between. CDR3 in amino acids: CATSDLGQGQETQYF. In DNA form, the CDR3 reads TGTGCCACCAGTGATTTGGGGCAGGGGCAAGAGACCCAGTACTTC.

This clonotype was counted many times. The genes are TRBV19 and TRBJ2-2, with D possibly being TRBD2 (6 bases). Germline V gene sequence: CDR1 LNHDA, CDR2 SQIVND (reference sequence). The CDR3 runs 12 residues. CDR3 amino acids: CVTGSGGGELFF. Here the CDR3 DNA reads TGTGTAACGGGGTCCGGGGGCGGGGAGCTGTTTTTT.

A few counts support this clonotype. V gene TRBV6-2 or TRBV6-3 combines with J gene TRBJ1-5; TRBD1 is a possible D gene (6 bases). The CDR3 contains 17 residues. Trimming took 6 bases from V and 4 from J, leaving 22 bases between them. The germline V gene encodes CDR1 MNHEY and CDR2 SVGEGT. The CDR3 spells CASRKGTPGSQNQPQHF. DNA of the CDR3: TGTGCCAGCAGGAAGGGGACACCCGGATCCCAAAATCAGCCCCAGCATTTT.

Many counts were recorded for this clonotype. The V and J genes are TRBV7-9 and TRBJ1-2; the D is unclear. Trimming removed 3 bases at V and 4 bases at J, with 3 bases between. CDR3 length: 11 residues. Germline lookup yields CDR1 SEHNR and CDR2 FQNEAQ (reference sequence). The CDR3 is CASSFPYGYTF. The CDR3 region has the DNA TGTGCCAGCAGCTTCCCCTATGGCTACACCTTC.

J is TRBJ2-2 and V is TRBV12-5, with a possible D match to TRBD1 (6 bases). Trimming stripped 1 base from V and 0 bases from J, with 18 bases between. Germline CDR1 LGHNT, CDR2 FRNRAP. The CDR3 is made up of 19 amino acids. CDR3 loop: CASGLGRSGAVPNTGELFF. CDR3 DNA: TGTGCTAGTGGTTTGGGCCGATCAGGGGCAGTCCCGAACACCGGGGAGCTGTTTTTT.

Only a few counts were recorded for this clonotype. The V call is TRBV11-2, the J call TRBJ1-6; D is possibly TRBD1 (5 bases). Germline V lookup: CDR1 SGHAT, CDR2 FQNNGV. The CDR3 loop spans 12 amino acids. The germline V and J ends were trimmed by 6 bases and 10 bases, with 10 bases remaining between them. The CDR3 DNA follows: TGTGCCAGCAGTCAAGAGGGGTCACCCCTCCACTTT. Protein sequence: CASSQEGSPLHF.

This clonotype was detected ten times or more. J is TRBJ2-3 and V is TRBV7-6; 8 bases agree with TRBD1. The V and J ends lost 5 bases and 9 bases, in that order; junction bases with no gene match: 7. Germline V gene lookup returns CDR1 SGHVS and CDR2 FNYEAQ. CDR3 length: 13 residues. The CDR3 reads CASSRDRLKTQYF. The DNA of the CDR3 is TGTGCCAGCAGCCGGGACAGGTTAAAAACGCAGTATTTT.

This clonotype is medium-sized (0.01 to 0.1%) by share. The CDR3 region has the DNA TGTGCCAGCAGCCTGTCTAGCACAGATACGCAGTATTTT. Residues: CASSLSSTDTQYF. The rearrangement joins TRBV27 to TRBJ2-3; no reliable D call. CDR3 length: 13 amino acids. Germline V gene lookup returns CDR1 MNHEY and CDR2 SMNVEV (reference sequence). Trimming cost V 6 bases and J 0 bases, with 7 bases left between them.

This clonotype was observed at least ten times. This rearrangement joins TRBV27 to TRBJ2-7, with 11 bases matching TRBD1. J was trimmed by 4 bases and V by 2 bases; bases with no gene match: 1. The CDR3 spans 14 residues. CDR1 MNHEY and CDR2 SMNVEV come from the germline V gene (reference sequence). The CDR3 spells CASSLRDRGYEQYF. CDR3 DNA sequence: TGTGCCAGCAGTTTAAGGGACAGGGGGTACGAGCAGTACTTC.

This clonotype has just a few counts. The rearrangement joins TRBV29-1 to TRBJ2-5; 10 bases map to TRBD1. The V segment lost 5 bases and the J segment 5 bases; nucleotides outside the gene matches: 5. The germline V gene has CDR1 SQVTM and CDR2 ANQGSEA. CDR3 size: 13 residues. CDR3 in amino acids: CSVRQGAGETQYF. The DNA for the CDR3 is TGCAGCGTTCGACAGGGGGCAGGGGAGACCCAGTACTTC.

This clonotype was observed many times. This chain links TRBV29-1 with TRBJ1-2, with unresolved D. V gave up 6 bases and J gave up 4 bases, with 12 bases separating them. The germline V gene encodes CDR1 SQVTM and CDR2 ANQGSEA. CDR3 length: 12 amino acids. CDR3 DNA sequence: TGCAGCGTGGAGGACGGAAGCTATGGCTACACCTTC. Amino acid sequence: CSVEDGSYGYTF. The variable domain in full, completed from reference TRBV29-1 and TRBJ1-2, reads SAVISQKPSRDICQRGTSLTIQCQVDSQVTMMFWYRQQPGQSLTLIATANQGSEATYESGFVIDKFPISRPNLTFSTLTVSNMSPEDSSIYLCSVEDGSYGYTFGSGTRLTVV.

This clonotype was seen at least ten times. V is TRBV7-9 and J is TRBJ2-6; 8 bases line up with TRBD1. The CDR3 consists of 17 residues. Germline CDR1 SEHNR, CDR2 FQNEAQ (reference sequence). The V gene end was trimmed by 3 bases and the J gene end by 4 bases; junction bases not matched to a gene: 8. DNA of the CDR3: TGTGCCAGCAGCTTTAGACAGGGGCTACTGGGGGCCAACGTCCTGACTTTC. Encoded protein: CASSFRQGLLGANVLTF.

V usage is TRBV4-3 and J usage is TRBJ1-4, with 9 positions matching TRBD1. The CDR3 sequence is 15 residues long. V shed 3 bases, J shed 6 bases, and the junction held 5 bases outside the gene matches. Germline V CDR1 and CDR2: LGHNA, YSLEER. The CDR3 is CASSQDRGADEKLFF. CDR3 nucleotides: TGCGCCAGCAGCCAGGACAGGGGTGCAGATGAAAAACTGTTTTTT.

V usage is TRBV6-1 and J usage is TRBJ1-1; 7 bases align to TRBD1. Germline CDR1 MNHNS, CDR2 SASEGT. This CDR3 has 15 amino acids. V lost 6 bases, J lost 4 bases, and 11 bases stayed unmatched. The CDR3: CASRTTGNVGTEAFF. Written as DNA, the CDR3 is TGTGCCAGCAGGACGACAGGGAACGTGGGCACTGAAGCTTTCTTT.